This T cell receptor (beta chain) is from a study of vaccination and CD4 T cells after COVID-19. Study details: Two of the convalescents were Hispanic, and the group consisted of six males and four females. Cells were stimulated with overlapping spike peptide pools from SARS-CoV-2, HCoV-NL63, HCoV-OC43 and HCoV-229E.

V lost 0 bases to trimming and J lost 4 bases; unmatched junction nucleotides: 14. This CDR3 contains 18 residues. Germline CDR1 is MNHEY and CDR2 is SMNVEV (reference sequence). Study outcomes and limitations: Convalescent patients displayed a median about 86% of reactive clones emerging only post-vaccination.

For this clonotype: What it recognizes is unknown.

Stated treatment: roughly ten-day PBMC culture with coronavirus spike peptide pools or control peptides (ViraFEST assay). The authors replaced half the medium with fresh IL-2 medium on days 3 and 7. Sequencing of cultured CD4+ T cell DNA used the Oncomine TCR Beta short-read assay. TCRdb passed the PCR reads through MiXCR, listing each CDR3 protein once. The sample includes 7,300 or so distinct CDR3 sequences, around 70% of them seen just once. The chain joins TRBV27 to TRBJ2-7; 8 bases line up with TRBD2. Sequences were obtained from CD4+ T cells from blood, cultured in vitro. This TCR came from a human donor who had recovered from COVID-19. CDR3 coding DNA: TGTGCCAGCAGTTTATCGGGGGCGGTCGGCGGGAGGTTTTACGAGCAGTACTTC. Translating gives CASSLSGAVGGRFYEQYF.